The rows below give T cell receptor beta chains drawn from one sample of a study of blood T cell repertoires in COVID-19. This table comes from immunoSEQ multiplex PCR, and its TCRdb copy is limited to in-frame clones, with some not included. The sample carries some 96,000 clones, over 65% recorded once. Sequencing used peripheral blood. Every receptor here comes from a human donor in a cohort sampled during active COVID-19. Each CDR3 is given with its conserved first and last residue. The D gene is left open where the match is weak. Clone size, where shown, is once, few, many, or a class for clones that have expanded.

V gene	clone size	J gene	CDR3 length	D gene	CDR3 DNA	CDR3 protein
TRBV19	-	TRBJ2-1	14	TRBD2	TGTGCCAGTAGGTCATCGGGACTAGCGGGGGAGCAGTTCTTC	CASRSSGLAGEQFF
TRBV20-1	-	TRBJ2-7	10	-	TGCAGTGCAACACAATTGGTGCAGTACTTC	CSATQLVQYF
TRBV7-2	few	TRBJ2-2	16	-	TGTGCCAGCAGCTTTCAACAGGACCTCTCCACGGGGGAGCTGTTTTTT	CASSFQQDLSTGELFF
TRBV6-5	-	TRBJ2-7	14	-	TGTGCCAGCAGTCCCGGACACAGCTCCTACGAGCAGTACTTC	CASSPGHSSYEQYF
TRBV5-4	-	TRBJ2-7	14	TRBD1	TGTGCCAGCAGCTTGGTCGGACAGGGAACCGAGCAGTACTTC	CASSLVGQGTEQYF
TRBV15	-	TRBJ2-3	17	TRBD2	TGTGCCACCAGCAGAGATTCGGCGGGGGGGTGGAGAGATACGCAGTATTTT	CATSRDSAGGWRDTQYF
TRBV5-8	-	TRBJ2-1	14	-	TGTGCCAGCAGCTCCGACAGAAGCTACAATGAGCAGTTCTTC	CASSSDRSYNEQFF
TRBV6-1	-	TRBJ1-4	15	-	TGTGCCAGCAGTGAAGTCTCAGGCTTAGGTGAAAAACTGTTTTTT	CASSEVSGLGEKLFF
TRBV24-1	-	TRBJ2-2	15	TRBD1	TGTGCCACCAGTGATCACAGGGGGAACACCGGGGAGCTGTTTTTT	CATSDHRGNTGELFF
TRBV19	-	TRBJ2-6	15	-	TGTGCCAGTATGCGCGATAGCTCTGGGGCCAACGTCCTGACTTTC	CASMRDSSGANVLTF
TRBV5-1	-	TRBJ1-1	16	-	TGCGCCAGCAGCTTGAGCAACAGGGCGGGCGGCACTGAAGCTTTCTTT	CASSLSNRAGGTEAFF
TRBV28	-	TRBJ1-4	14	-	TGTGCCAGCGTAGGGGCTGGAACTAATGAAAAACTGTTTTTT	CASVGAGTNEKLFF
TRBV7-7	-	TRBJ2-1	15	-	TGTGCTAGCAGCTTGGGGTCTAGGGGCTACAATGAGCAGTTCTTC	CASSLGSRGYNEQFF
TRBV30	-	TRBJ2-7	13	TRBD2	TGTGCCTGGACCAGGGACTACCCCTACGAGCAGTACTTC	CAWTRDYPYEQYF
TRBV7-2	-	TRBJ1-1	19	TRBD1	TGTGCCAGCAGCCTAGTAAGACAGGGGGCTACAGGGATGAACACTGAAGCTTTCTTT	CASSLVRQGATGMNTEAFF
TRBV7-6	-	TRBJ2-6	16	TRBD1	TGTGCCAGCAGCCCGGGACAGGGCTCTGGGGCCAACGTCCTGACTTTC	CASSPGQGSGANVLTF
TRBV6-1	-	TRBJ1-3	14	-	TGTGCCAGCAGTGAAGCCAGGAAGTGGGACACCATATATTTT	CASSEARKWDTIYF
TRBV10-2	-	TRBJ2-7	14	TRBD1	TGCGCCAGCAGTGAACGCCGACAGGGGGGCGAGCAGTACTTC	CASSERRQGGEQYF
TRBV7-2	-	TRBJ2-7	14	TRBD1	TGTGCCAGCAGCGATCGGGGACAGAGCTACGAGCAGTACTTC	CASSDRGQSYEQYF
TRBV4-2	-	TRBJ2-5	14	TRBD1	TGTGCCAGCGCCCCCACAGGGGGTGGCGAGACCCAGTACTTC	CASAPTGGGETQYF
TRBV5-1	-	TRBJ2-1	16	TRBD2	TGCGCCAGCAGCGAGGGGACTAGCGGGATGAACAATGAGCAGTTCTTC	CASSEGTSGMNNEQFF
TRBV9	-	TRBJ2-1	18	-	TGTGCCAGCAGCCCGCACGGGACTCCCGACAGCTCCTACAATGAGCAGTTCTTC	CASSPHGTPDSSYNEQFF
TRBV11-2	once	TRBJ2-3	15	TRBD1	TGTGCCAGCAGCTTAGTCCAAAGCAGGGGGGATACGCAGTATTTT	CASSLVQSRGDTQYF
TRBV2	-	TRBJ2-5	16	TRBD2	TGTGCCAGCAGTGATGGACTAGCGGGGTTAGGAAAGACCCAGTACTTC	CASSDGLAGLGKTQYF
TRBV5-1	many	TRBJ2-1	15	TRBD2	TGCGCCAGCAGCCCGAGCGGGAGCTCCTACAATGAGCAGTTCTTC	CASSPSGSSYNEQFF
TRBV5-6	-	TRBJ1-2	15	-	TGTGCCAGCAGCTTGGGCCTACAGAATAGCTATGGCTACACCTTC	CASSLGLQNSYGYTF
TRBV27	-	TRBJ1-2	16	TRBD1	TGTGCCAGCAGTCTTTCCCGGGACAGGGGATGGTATGGCTACACCTTC	CASSLSRDRGWYGYTF
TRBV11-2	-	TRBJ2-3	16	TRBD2	TGTGCCAGCAGCTTATTGAGTTCCGGGAGGGCGGATACGCAGTATTTT	CASSLLSSGRADTQYF
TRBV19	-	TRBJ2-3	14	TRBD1	TGTGCCAGCAAACTCAGGGGGACCGGGGATACGCAGTATTTT	CASKLRGTGDTQYF
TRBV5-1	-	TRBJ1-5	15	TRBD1	TGCGCCAGCAGCTTGGTAGCAGGGGGTAGTCAGCCCCAGCATTTT	CASSLVAGGSQPQHF
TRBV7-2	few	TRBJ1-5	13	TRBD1	TGTGCCAGCAGCTTCACAGGGGTACAGCCCCAGCATTTT	CASSFTGVQPQHF
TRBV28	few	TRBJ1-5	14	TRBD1	TGTGCCAGCAGTTTTGGGACAGGCAATCAGCCCCAGCATTTT	CASSFGTGNQPQHF
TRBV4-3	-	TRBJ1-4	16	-	TGCGCCAGCAGCCCTACGGGGGGGGCAACTAATGAAAAACTGTTTTTT	CASSPTGGATNEKLFF
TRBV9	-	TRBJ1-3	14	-	TGTGCCAGCAGCGTAGGCGGGGCTAGAAACACCATATATTTT	CASSVGGARNTIYF
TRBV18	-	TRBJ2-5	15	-	TGTGCCAGCTCACCACTGGTAGGGGACCAAGAGACCCAGTACTTC	CASSPLVGDQETQYF
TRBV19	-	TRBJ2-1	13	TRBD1	TGTGCCAGTAGTGTAGCAGGGGGTCAAGAGCAGTTCTTC	CASSVAGGQEQFF
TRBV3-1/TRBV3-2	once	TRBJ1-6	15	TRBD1	TGTGCCAGCAGCCATCCCGGGACAGGGTGGGAAACCCTCCACTTT	CASSHPGTGWETLHF
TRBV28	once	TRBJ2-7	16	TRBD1	TGTGCCAGCAGTGGCCCCGGGACAGGGTATTTCTACGAGCAGTACTTC	CASSGPGTGYFYEQYF
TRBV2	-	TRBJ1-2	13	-	TGTGCCAGCAGTTTACAGGGAACATATGGCTACACCTTC	CASSLQGTYGYTF
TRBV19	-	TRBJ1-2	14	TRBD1	TGTGCCAGTAGTATCATGGGACAGCAGGAGGGCTACACCTTC	CASSIMGQQEGYTF
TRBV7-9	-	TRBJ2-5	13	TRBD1	TGTGCCAGCAGCTTCACAGGGGCAGAGACCCAGTACTTC	CASSFTGAETQYF
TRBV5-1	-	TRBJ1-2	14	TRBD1	TGCGCCAGCAGCTTGGGACAGGGGACGTGGGGCTACACCTTC	CASSLGQGTWGYTF
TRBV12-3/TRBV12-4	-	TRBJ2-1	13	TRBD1	TGTGCCAGCAGTAACTTGGACAGGGGCGGGCAGTTCTTC	CASSNLDRGGQFF
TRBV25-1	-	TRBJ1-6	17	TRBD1	TGTGCCAGCAGCTTGAGCGGACAGGGAGGATATAATTCACCCCTCCACTTT	CASSLSGQGGYNSPLHF
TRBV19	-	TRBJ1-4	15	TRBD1	TGTGCCAGTAGTAGGGGACAGGGGATTAATGAAAAACTGTTTTTT	CASSRGQGINEKLFF
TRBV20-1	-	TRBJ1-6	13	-	TGCAGTGCTAGTGATGGGCAGGGCGAAGCCCTCCACTTT	CSASDGQGEALHF
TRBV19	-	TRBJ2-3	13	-	TGTGCCAGTACCAGGAGGGGGGGAGATACGCAGTATTTT	CASTRRGGDTQYF
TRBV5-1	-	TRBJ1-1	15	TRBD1	TGCGCCAGCAGCTTGGAGGGGGCCCGGGACACTGAAGCTTTCTTT	CASSLEGARDTEAFF